Detailed here is one T cell receptor beta chain. As yet, its antigen is unknown. The source of the sample is a study of response to subunit inactivated influenza vaccine. This CDR3 has 14 residues. Germline CDR1 MNHEY, CDR2 SVGEGT. J was trimmed by 7 bases and V by 5 bases; bases with no gene match: 9. TCRdb itself ran the RT-PCR reads through MiXCR, one entry per CDR3 protein. The profile covers around 650,000 distinct CDR3 sequences, with 15% to 19% appearing a single time and under 14% taken by the ten largest. General observations from the study: Few additional T cells are recruited per seasonal influenza vaccination, authors suggested.

This receptor was obtained from a middle-aged man who received an inactivated influenza vaccine. The chain combines TRBV6-2 or TRBV6-3 with TRBJ2-3, with 7 bases lining up with TRBD1. This sample comprised PBMCs from blood, obtained about 13 days after vaccination. CDR3 protein: CASSTRQGSNTQYF. CDR3 in DNA: TGTGCCAGCAGTACCCGACAGGGTTCTAATACGCAGTATTTT.